What follows are 14 T cell receptor beta chains derived from one specimen sequenced in a study of human T cells and chemical hapten exposure. TCRdb used MiXCR to reprocess the RACE reads, holding one entry per CDR3 protein. This table has 200,000 to 300,000 distinct CDR3 sequences, roughly 8.9% appearing once. Noted time point: pre-sensitization, week 0. Treatment here: therapeutic diphenylcyclopropenone sensitization with weekly scalp DPC. The sequences come from whole blood, collected in connection with sensitization to the hapten diphenylcyclopropenone (DPC). These receptors were collected from a woman in her thirties or forties with alopecia areata. Some clones in this sample may be carry-over from other donors' samples.

This clonotype was observed at least ten times. The chain employs TRBV10-3 and TRBJ2-7; 9 bases match TRBD2. CDR1 and CDR2 (germline): ENHRY, SYGVKD. This CDR3 contains 16 residues. J was trimmed by 4 bases and V by 5 bases; bases with no gene match: 12. CDR3 coding DNA: TGTGCCATCAGTAAGGGGTTGAGCGGGGGGCTATACGAGCAGTACTTC. Translated: CAISKGLSGGLYEQYF.

This clonotype was detected only a few times. The genes are TRBV2 and TRBJ1-1; D is undetermined. V was pared by 6 bases and J by 2 bases, with 13 bases between. CDR3 length equals 14 residues. Germline loops: CDR1 SNHLY, CDR2 FYNNEI. CDR3 region: CASSLTLLNTEAFF. DNA of the CDR3: TGTGCCAGCAGCTTGACCCTACTAAACACTGAAGCTTTCTTT.

This clonotype was observed a handful of times. This chain joins TRBV3-1 and TRBJ1-4; 12 nucleotides align to TRBD1. From germline, CDR1 is LGHDT and CDR2 YNNKEL (reference sequence). V shed 5 bases and J 7 bases; nucleotides not matched to a gene: 5. The CDR3 has 15 amino acids. The CDR3, as DNA: TGTGCCAGCAGCGCTGGGACAGGGGGCAGTGAAAAACTGTTTTTT. Translating it yields CASSAGTGGSEKLFF.

This clonotype was seen a handful of times. J is TRBJ2-1 and V is TRBV12-3 or TRBV12-4, with 8 bases that match TRBD1. V was clipped by 1 base and J by 6 bases; unmatched bases: 5. The CDR3 loop spans 15 amino acids. CDR3 amino acids: CASSLDAGGFNEQFF. The CDR3 DNA reads TGTGCCAGCAGTTTAGATGCAGGGGGCTTCAATGAGCAGTTCTTC.

V gene TRBV20-1 combines with J gene TRBJ2-7, with D perhaps assigned TRBD1 or TRBD2 (5 bases each). The CDR3 sequence is 15 residues long. Trimming took off 0 bases at V and 4 bases at J, with 16 bases between the two ends. Germline V gene data show CDR1 as DFQATT and CDR2 as SNEGSKA (reference sequence). The CDR3, as DNA: TGCAGTGCTAGAGAGGTTCCGGGGCCCTCGTACGAGCAGTACTTC. Its protein product is CSAREVPGPSYEQYF.

There are a few counts of this clonotype. The CDR3 spells CASSQDWGAPNEKLFF. DNA of the CDR3: TGCGCCAGCAGCCAAGATTGGGGGGCTCCTAATGAAAAACTGTTTTTT. V gene TRBV4-3 combines with J gene TRBJ1-4, with D maybe TRBD1 (6 bases). The ends were cut back, 0 bases at V and 3 bases at J, with 11 bases in the middle. CDR1 LGHNA and CDR2 YSLEER come from the germline V gene. This CDR3 is 16 amino acids long.

This clonotype occurred many times. The rearrangement uses TRBV9 and TRBJ2-3; weak D call: TRBD2 (6 bases). Germline V gives CDR1 SGDLS, CDR2 YYNGEE. The CDR3 contains 14 residues. Trimming shortened V by 0 bases and J by 6 bases, and 11 bases separated the two germline ends. The CDR3 region is CASSVDGLPDTQYF. The DNA for the CDR3 is TGTGCCAGCAGCGTAGATGGACTACCGGATACGCAGTATTTT.

This clonotype was observed a handful of times. DNA for the CDR3: TGCAGCGTTGAGACGGGGCGCGGAAACACCATATATTTT. Translating gives CSVETGRGNTIYF. The chain employs TRBV29-1 and TRBJ1-3; the D gene is possibly TRBD1 (5 bases). The V end lost 3 bases, the J end lost 4 bases, and 10 bases lay between the germline ends. The CDR3 runs to 13 residues. Germline CDR1 SQVTM, CDR2 ANQGSEA.

The chain carries TRBV7-2 and TRBJ2-7; TRBD2 matches 10 bases. Trimming at V came to 5 bases and at J to 7 bases, leaving 8 bases not matched to a gene. In germline, CDR1 is SGHTA, CDR2 FQGNSA. The CDR3 contains 14 residues. The CDR3 reads CASSGLAAAGEQYF. The DNA for the CDR3 is TGTGCCAGCAGCGGACTAGCGGCGGCGGGGGAGCAGTACTTC. Full variable domain (remainder filled in from reference TRBV7-2 and TRBJ2-7): GAGVSQSPSNKVTEKGKDVELRCDPISGHTALYWYRQSLGQGLEFLIYFQGNSAPDKSGLPSDRFSAERTGGSVSTLTIQRTQQEDSAVYLCASSGLAAAGEQYFGPGTRLTVT.

This clonotype has a handful of counts. The chain is built from TRBV6-5 and TRBJ1-6; no reliable D call. Germline V lookup: CDR1 MNHEY, CDR2 SVGAGI. Trimming took 6 bases from V and 6 from J, leaving 6 bases between them. This CDR3 is built from 12 residues. This chain's CDR3 is CASRISNSPLHF. CDR3 nucleotide sequence: TGTGCCAGCAGGATAAGTAATTCACCCCTCCACTTT.

This clonotype was counted only a few times. V usage is TRBV12-3 or TRBV12-4 and J usage is TRBJ2-1; TRBD1 is a possible D gene (6 bases). The V and J ends lost 7 bases and 5 bases respectively, with 15 bases between them. The CDR3 loop spans 14 amino acids. In nucleotides, the CDR3 is TGTGCCAGCAAAGGGGGAAGGGCACACAATGAGCAGTTCTTC. Encoded protein: CASKGGRAHNEQFF.

This rearrangement joins TRBV3-1 to TRBJ2-1; 11 bases map to TRBD2. In germline, CDR1 is LGHDT, CDR2 YNNKEL (reference sequence). With V trimmed by 4 bases and J by 8 bases, 1 base remained unmatched. The CDR3 loop spans 13 amino acids. The CDR3 is CASSLLAGDEQFF. The CDR3 DNA reads TGTGCCAGCAGCCTACTAGCGGGAGATGAGCAGTTCTTC.

The sample holds a few counts of this clonotype. The chain is built from TRBV7-9 and TRBJ1-2, with a tentative D call TRBD1 (6 bases). V was cut by 5 bases and J by 8 bases, with 15 bases left in between. CDR1 SEHNR and CDR2 FQNEAQ come from the germline V gene (reference sequence). The CDR3 runs to 13 residues. The CDR3 spells CASSPRGAGGYTF. CDR3 DNA: TGTGCCAGCAGCCCTAGGGGGGCCGGCGGCTACACCTTC.

This clonotype was detected a few times. The chain carries TRBV7-3 and TRBJ2-1; D is possibly TRBD1 or TRBD2 (5 bases each). Trimming took 2 bases from V and 0 from J, leaving 8 bases between them. From germline, CDR1 is SGHTA and CDR2 FQGTGA. The CDR3 consists of 15 residues. The DNA of the CDR3 is TGTGCCAGCAGCTTACCCGGGACCTCCTACAATGAGCAGTTCTTC. The encoded protein is CASSLPGTSYNEQFF.